The 23 T cell receptor beta chains below were found in one sample sequenced in a study of T cell responses to AZD1222 COVID-19 vaccine. Profiled with immunoSEQ multiplex PCR; TCRdb holds only in-frame clones, not every one. The table shows about 100,000 clones, with about 88% occurring only once. The input for sequencing was peripheral blood, taken on day 0 of AZD1222 vaccination. Receptors were obtained from an adult in good health.

The chain combines TRBV5-8 with TRBJ2-3; possibly TRBD2 for D (5 bases). Trimming removed 8 bases at V and 1 base at J, with 11 bases between. The germline CDR1 and CDR2 sequences are SGHTS and YDEGEE. CDR3 length equals 13 residues. The CDR3 is CASGLRGTDTQYF. DNA of the CDR3: TGTGCCAGTGGGCTGCGGGGCACAGATACGCAGTATTTT.

This chain joins TRBV9 and TRBJ1-3; no definite D call. CDR3 length: 14 residues. Germline V lookup: CDR1 SGDLS, CDR2 YYNGEE. Trimming removed 4 bases at V and 3 bases at J, with 11 bases between. The chain's CDR3 is CASSLPGGGNTIYF. Here the CDR3 DNA reads TGTGCCAGCAGCCTCCCGGGCGGTGGAAACACCATATATTTT. The variable domain in full, completed from reference TRBV9 and TRBJ1-3, reads DSGVTQTPKHLITATGQRVTLRCSPRSGDLSVYWYQQSLDQGLQFLIQYYNGEERAKGNILERFSAQQFPDLHSELNLSSLELGDSALYFCASSLPGGGNTIYFGEGSWLTVV.

The chain recombines TRBV7-3 with TRBJ2-3; 11 bases agree with TRBD2. Germline values: CDR1 SGHTA, CDR2 FQGTGA. V shed 1 base and J 6 bases; nucleotides not matched to a gene: 12. The CDR3 sequence is 18 residues long. The CDR3 sequence is CASSLNPSGGFLADTQYF. For the CDR3, the DNA is TGTGCCAGCAGCTTAAATCCTAGCGGGGGGTTTCTTGCGGATACGCAGTATTTT.

This clone is a singleton in its sample. This rearrangement joins TRBV7-8 to TRBJ1-2; TRBD1 matches at 8 bases. V gave up 0 bases and J gave up 5 bases; unmatched junction bases: 8. The germline gives CDR1 SGHVS, CDR2 FQNEAQ. The CDR3 is made up of 16 amino acids. Written as DNA, the CDR3 is TGTGCCAGCAGCTTAGCCCAACAGGGGGTAGGGTATGGCTACACCTTC. Protein product: CASSLAQQGVGYGYTF.

Only one count was recorded for this clone. The chain combines TRBV10-3 with TRBJ1-5, with D tentatively TRBD1 (5 bases). Trimming cost V 6 bases and J 1 base, with 13 bases left between them. The CDR3 runs 15 residues. CDR1 and CDR2 (germline): ENHRY, SYGVKD. The CDR3, as DNA: TGTGCCATCAGCCAGGGATCGGGGAGCAATCAGCCCCAGCATTTT. It is translated as CAISQGSGSNQPQHF.

The chain has TRBV7-9 and TRBJ2-3; no definite D call. The CDR3 totals 12 residues. V lost 4 bases to trimming and J lost 3 bases, with 5 bases between them. Germline values: CDR1 SEHNR, CDR2 FQNEAQ (reference sequence). CDR3 amino acids: CASSSTTDTQYF. DNA of the CDR3: TGTGCCAGCAGCTCCACAACAGATACGCAGTATTTT. Filled out from reference TRBV7-9 and TRBJ2-3, the complete variable domain reads DTGVSQNPRHKITKRGQNVTFRCDPISEHNRLYWYRQTLGQGPEFLTYFQNEAQLEKSRLLSDRFSAERPKGSFSTLEIQRTEQGDSAMYLCASSSTTDTQYFGPGTRLTVL.

The rearrangement links TRBV2 to TRBJ2-5; TRBD1 or TRBD2 may be the D gene (5 bases each). V was shortened by 4 bases and J by 6 bases, with 15 bases between the two germline ends. In germline, CDR1 is SNHLY, CDR2 FYNNEI. The CDR3 is 14 amino acids. The chain's CDR3 is CASSVDLGEQTQYF. The DNA for the CDR3 is TGTGCCAGCAGTGTGGATCTAGGGGAGCAGACCCAGTACTTC.

The chain joins TRBV11-2 to TRBJ2-1; D tentatively fits TRBD1 or TRBD2 (5 bases each). Trimming pared 1 base from V and 5 bases from J, leaving 21 bases between. The CDR3 sequence is 18 residues long. The germline CDR1 and CDR2 sequences are SGHAT and FQNNGV. The CDR3 spells CASSLALFPGTLNNEQFF. CDR3 in DNA: TGTGCCAGCAGCTTAGCCCTATTTCCCGGGACCTTAAACAATGAGCAGTTCTTC.

This clone appeared once. Other DNA variants within this sample encode the same CDR3. The chain has TRBV7-2 and TRBJ1-5, with unresolved D. The V end was cut by 5 bases, the J end by 6 bases, with 11 bases between. CDR1 is SGHTA and CDR2 is FQGNSA in the germline V gene. This CDR3 has 13 amino acids. The CDR3 protein is CASSPTGFQPQHF. CDR3 coding DNA: TGTGCCAGCAGCCCCACGGGATTTCAGCCCCAGCATTTT.

The chain is built from TRBV2 and TRBJ1-6, with D tentatively TRBD1 (6 bases). Germline CDR1 and CDR2: SNHLY and FYNNEI. The CDR3 consists of 20 residues. Trimming took 5 bases from V and 0 from J, leaving 23 bases between them. Written as DNA, the CDR3 is TGTGCCAGCAGTCCGGACAGTAGTACGGGTTTTCTCTCCTATAATTCACCCCTCCACTTT. Encoded protein: CASSPDSSTGFLSYNSPLHF.

The chain combines TRBV11-3 with TRBJ2-3; D remains ambiguous. CDR1 SGHNT and CDR2 YENEEA come from the germline V gene. V lost 2 bases, J lost 0 bases, and 6 bases lay in between. The CDR3 runs 14 residues. CDR3 loop: CASSLYPSTDTQYF. CDR3 coding DNA: TGTGCCAGCAGCTTATACCCCAGCACAGATACGCAGTATTTT.

The chain employs TRBV6-4 and TRBJ1-6, with 9 bases matching TRBD1. The CDR3 sequence is 17 residues long. Germline CDR1 MRHNA, CDR2 SNTAGT. V lost 0 bases, J lost 9 bases, and 9 bases stayed unmatched. CDR3 loop: CASSDSSGTGHTSPLHF. The CDR3 region has the DNA TGTGCCAGCAGTGACTCGTCCGGGACAGGGCATACTTCACCCCTCCACTTT.

The chain has TRBV9 and TRBJ2-1, with D tentatively TRBD1 (5 bases). Germline assignment: CDR1 SGDLS and CDR2 YYNGEE. V lost 4 bases, J lost 3 bases, and 14 bases lay in between. The CDR3 runs to 15 residues. For the CDR3, the DNA is TGTGCCAGCAGCAGTAGTGGGGCCCTCTACAATGAGCAGTTCTTC. The encoded protein is CASSSSGALYNEQFF.

The chain employs TRBV6-2 or TRBV6-3 and TRBJ2-7; D is ambiguous. The CDR3 loop spans 11 amino acids. From germline, CDR1 is MNHEY and CDR2 SVGEGT. V lost 6 bases and J 3 bases, leaving 6 bases between the germline ends. In DNA form, the CDR3 reads TGTGCCAGCAGCGTACGCTACGAGCAGTACTTC. Its translation is CASSVRYEQYF.

The V gene is TRBV7-2, the J gene TRBJ2-2; possible D gene TRBD1, 6 bases. Trimming cost V 1 base and J 6 bases, with 18 bases left between them. Germline V lookup: CDR1 SGHTA, CDR2 FQGNSA. This CDR3 spans 17 amino acids. CDR3 sequence reads: CASSLDHGTLISGELFF. CDR3 nucleotides: TGTGCCAGCAGCTTAGACCACGGGACACTAATATCCGGGGAGCTGTTTTTT.

A single count supports this clone. The rearrangement joins TRBV29-1 to TRBJ1-2, with 7 bases matching TRBD1. This CDR3 is built from 13 residues. Germline lookup yields CDR1 SQVTM and CDR2 ANQGSEA. The V and J ends lost 3 bases and 8 bases, in that order; junction bases with no gene match: 9. This CDR3 reads CSVDEDRENGYTF. CDR3 bases: TGCAGCGTTGACGAAGACAGGGAGAACGGCTACACCTTC.

V gene TRBV3-1 (or the pseudogene TRBV3-2) combines with J gene TRBJ2-7; D not resolved. From germline, CDR1 is LGHDT and CDR2 YNNKEL (reference sequence). V lost 4 bases to trimming and J lost 5 bases, with 18 bases between them. The CDR3 extends over 15 amino acids. The CDR3 is CASSRTGSPQDEQYF. As DNA, the CDR3 is TGTGCCAGCAGCCGAACGGGCAGCCCCCAGGACGAGCAGTACTTC.

The chain has TRBV3-1 (or the pseudogene TRBV3-2) and TRBJ1-4; a possible D gene is TRBD1 (5 bases). This CDR3 region has 14 residues. Germline V gives CDR1 LGHDT, CDR2 YNNKEL (reference sequence). With 0 bases removed from V and 7 bases from J, the gap between germline ends came to 9 bases. This CDR3 is CASSQDWGGEKLFF. DNA for the CDR3: TGTGCCAGCAGCCAAGATTGGGGGGGTGAAAAACTGTTTTTT.

The sample holds one count of this clone. The gene calls are TRBV11-3 and TRBJ2-1; tentatively, D is TRBD2 (6 bases). CDR3 size: 15 residues. Germline V gives CDR1 SGHNT, CDR2 YENEEA. Trimming shortened V by 5 bases and J by 0 bases, and 11 bases separated the two germline ends. Written as DNA, the CDR3 is TGTGCCAGCAGCACGGCGACTAGCTCCTACAATGAGCAGTTCTTC. Residues: CASSTATSSYNEQFF. Based on the CDR3 plus reference TRBV11-3 and TRBJ2-1, the full variable domain is EAGVVQSPRYKIIEKKQPVAFWCNPISGHNTLYWYLQNLGQGPELLIRYENEEAVDDSQLPKDRFSAERLKGVDSTLKIQPAELGDSAVYLCASSTATSSYNEQFFGPGTRLTVL.

This clone occurred once. CDR3: CASGLVLGSLRAEDGYTF. CDR3 DNA: TGTGCTAGTGGTTTGGTACTCGGAAGTCTCAGGGCGGAGGATGGCTACACCTTC. The V gene is TRBV12-5, the J gene TRBJ1-2, with D possibly matching TRBD1 (5 bases). Germline V lookup: CDR1 LGHNT, CDR2 FRNRAP. V lost 0 bases and J lost 6, with 23 bases in between. The CDR3 has 18 amino acids.

J is TRBJ2-3 and V is TRBV19; weak D call: TRBD2 (5 bases). The CDR3 contains 14 residues. CDR1 and CDR2 from the germline V gene are LNHDA and SQIVND (reference sequence). The V end lost 3 bases, the J end lost 9 bases, and 16 bases lay between the germline ends. CDR3 in DNA: TGTGCCAGTAGTATCTCTGGGGAGTTAGGGACGCAGTATTTT. It is translated as CASSISGELGTQYF.

The chain employs TRBV9 and TRBJ2-6; D unresolved. Germline CDR1 SGDLS, CDR2 YYNGEE. This CDR3 has 12 amino acids. V lost 0 bases to trimming and J lost 6 bases, with 1 base between them. This chain's CDR3 is CASSVEANVLTF. CDR3 in DNA: TGTGCCAGCAGCGTAGAGGCCAACGTCCTGACTTTC.

The rearrangement links TRBV12-3 or TRBV12-4 to TRBJ2-7; D not certain. Between the trimmed V and J ends, which lost 7 bases and 3 bases, there was a span of 10 bases. CDR3 length equals 12 residues. The CDR3 DNA is TGTGCCAGCATGGCAGGTAACTACGAGCAGTACTTC. Amino acid sequence: CASMAGNYEQYF.